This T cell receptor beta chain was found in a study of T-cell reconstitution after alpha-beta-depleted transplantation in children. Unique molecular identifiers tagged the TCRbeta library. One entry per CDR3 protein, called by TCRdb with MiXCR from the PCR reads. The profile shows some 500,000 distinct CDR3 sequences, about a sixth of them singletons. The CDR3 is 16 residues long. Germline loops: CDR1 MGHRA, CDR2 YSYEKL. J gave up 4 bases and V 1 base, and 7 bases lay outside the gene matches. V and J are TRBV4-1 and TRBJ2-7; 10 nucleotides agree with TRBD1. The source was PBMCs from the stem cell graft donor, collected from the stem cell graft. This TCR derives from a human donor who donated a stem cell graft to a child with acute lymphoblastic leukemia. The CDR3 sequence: CASSQVRDRGGYEQYF. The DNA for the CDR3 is TGCGCCAGCAGCCAAGTTAGGGACAGGGGCGGTTACGAGCAGTACTTC.